Listed here are 31 T cell receptor beta chains from one sample, sequenced in a study of low-dose radiotherapy and immunotherapy resistance in tumors. First-strand cDNA relied on TRAV- and TRBV-specific primers spanning alpha and beta chains. Both a constant-region primer and a V-primer adapter served to amplify TCRs across roughly 22 PCR cycles. One entry per CDR3 protein results from TCRdb running MiXCR on the reads. The repertoire holds 100,000 or so distinct CDR3 sequences, with 9% to 9.5% as singletons. Documented time point: before trial treatment. Sequences were derived from PBMCs, sampled before treatment. Receptors were obtained from a male donor with prostate cancer.

This clonotype has ten or more counts. This chain joins TRBV30 and TRBJ1-3; unclear D gene. V was clipped by 7 bases and J by 0 bases, with 7 bases between them. Looked up from germline, CDR1 is GTSNPN and CDR2 is SVGIG (reference sequence). CDR3 length: 12 amino acids. DNA of the CDR3: TGTGCCTTGGACCTCTCTGGAAACACCATATATTTT. The encoded protein is CALDLSGNTIYF.

The chain carries TRBV28 and TRBJ1-2; D not certain. The V gene lost 5 bases and the J gene lost 4 bases, with 8 bases spanning the gap. CDR1 and CDR2 (germline): MDHEN, SYDVKM. There are 12 residues in the CDR3. In DNA, the CDR3 is TGTGCCAGCAGTCCCCGCCTCTATGGCTACACCTTC. Amino acid sequence: CASSPRLYGYTF.

Ten or more counts support this clonotype. The chain couples TRBV30 to TRBJ2-3; 11 bases agree with TRBD2. The CDR3 loop spans 15 amino acids. Germline V lookup: CDR1 GTSNPN, CDR2 SVGIG (reference sequence). V lost 5 bases to trimming and J lost 0 bases; unmatched junction nucleotides: 4. CDR3 amino acids: CAWAGTSGSTDTQYF. Here the CDR3 DNA reads TGTGCCTGGGCCGGGACTAGCGGTAGCACAGATACGCAGTATTTT.

This clonotype came up many times. This sequence joins TRBV29-1 and TRBJ2-2; a possible D gene is TRBD1 (7 bases). The CDR3 totals 14 residues. CDR1 SQVTM and CDR2 ANQGSEA come from the germline V gene. V lost 5 bases, J lost 5 bases, and 15 bases lay in between. The CDR3 region has the DNA TGCAGCGTTTATGGCAGGGGGACTACCGGGGAGCTGTTTTTT. It translates to CSVYGRGTTGELFF.

This clonotype appeared many times. This rearrangement joins TRBV28 to TRBJ2-7; tentative D call: TRBD1 (6 bases). The CDR3 runs 16 residues. The V gene lost 6 bases and the J gene lost 5 bases, with 23 bases spanning the gap. The germline CDR1 and CDR2 sequences are MDHEN and SYDVKM. CDR3 in amino acids: CASRTPRWQGLDEQYF. Written as DNA, the CDR3 is TGTGCCAGCAGAACCCCTAGGTGGCAGGGGCTGGACGAGCAGTACTTC.

Ten or more counts support this clonotype. CDR3 sequence reads: CAISDLQGTGELFF. DNA of the CDR3: TGTGCCATCAGTGACCTTCAGGGAACCGGGGAGCTGTTTTTT. V and J are TRBV10-3 and TRBJ2-2; D is perhaps TRBD1 (5 bases). Trimming cost V 3 bases and J 5 bases, with 10 bases left between them. The CDR3 loop spans 14 amino acids. CDR1 is ENHRY, CDR2 SYGVKD, per germline.

This clonotype was seen repeatedly, ten times or more. V usage is TRBV2 and J usage is TRBJ1-4; D ambiguous. The germline V gene has CDR1 SNHLY and CDR2 FYNNEI. V was trimmed by 6 bases and J by 1 base, leaving 6 bases between them. The CDR3 totals 13 residues. CDR3 loop: CASRGVTNEKLFF. CDR3 sequence (DNA): TGTGCCAGCAGGGGCGTAACTAATGAAAAACTGTTTTTT.

This clonotype was seen repeatedly, ten times or more. The chain combines TRBV9 with TRBJ2-3, with D perhaps TRBD2 (5 bases). This CDR3 contains 16 residues. Germline V gene lookup returns CDR1 SGDLS and CDR2 YYNGEE. V was cut by 4 bases and J by 0 bases, with 15 bases left in between. For the CDR3, the DNA is TGTGCCAGCAGCCATCGGCTAGCAGCTAGCACAGATACGCAGTATTTT. As protein: CASSHRLAASTDTQYF.

This clonotype was observed at least ten times. The chain combines TRBV29-1 with TRBJ2-7; D is uncertain. The germline V and J ends were trimmed by 4 bases and 6 bases, with 16 bases remaining between them. The CDR3 has 13 residues. The germline gives CDR1 SQVTM, CDR2 ANQGSEA. The CDR3 DNA follows: TGCAGCGTTGGTGCTTCAGGTTACCTCGAGCAGTACTTC. Its translation is CSVGASGYLEQYF.

This clonotype appeared many times. The chain recombines TRBV2 with TRBJ1-5, with D uncertain. This CDR3 comprises 14 residues. Trimming shortened V by 4 bases and J by 3 bases, and 10 bases separated the two germline ends. CDR1 and CDR2 (germline): SNHLY, FYNNEI. CDR3 in DNA: TGTGCCAGCAGTGCTTCTAGTTACAATCAGCCCCAGCATTTT. Protein sequence: CASSASSYNQPQHF. Based on the CDR3 plus reference TRBV2 and TRBJ1-5, the full variable domain is EPEVTQTPSHQVTQMGQEVILRCVPISNHLYFYWYRQILGQKVEFLVSFYNNEISEKSEIFDDQFSVERPDGSNFTLKIRSTKLEDSAMYFCASSASSYNQPQHFGDGTRLSIL.

This clonotype was seen many times. The chain employs TRBV29-1 and TRBJ2-1; no clear D gene. V was shortened by 5 bases and J by 7 bases, with 12 bases between the two germline ends. This CDR3 comprises 12 residues. The germline gives CDR1 SQVTM, CDR2 ANQGSEA. In nucleotides, the CDR3 is TGCAGCGTTCGCCTAGGATTTAATGAGCAGTTCTTC. Translated, it gives CSVRLGFNEQFF.

Many counts were recorded for this clonotype. V gene TRBV5-1 combines with J gene TRBJ2-7, with 10 bases aligning to TRBD1. Germline V CDR1 and CDR2: SGHRS, YFSETQ. CDR3 length equals 16 residues. The trim removed 0 bases at V and 5 bases at J, leaving 8 bases unmatched. Here the CDR3 reads CASSLAPGQGVDEQYF. DNA for the CDR3: TGCGCCAGCAGCTTGGCCCCAGGACAGGGGGTAGACGAGCAGTACTTC. Variable domain in full (rest from reference TRBV5-1 and TRBJ2-7): KAGVTQTPRYLIKTRGQQVTLSCSPISGHRSVSWYQQTPGQGLQFLFEYFSETQRNKGNFPGRFSGRQFSNSRSEMNVSTLELGDSALYLCASSLAPGQGVDEQYFGPGTRLTVT.

This clonotype was observed at least ten times. The rearrangement joins TRBV20-1 to TRBJ2-1; maybe TRBD1 (6 bases). The CDR3 covers 13 residues. V lost 5 bases and J 3 bases, leaving 11 bases between the germline ends. The germline gives CDR1 DFQATT, CDR2 SNEGSKA (reference sequence). The CDR3: CSARDMVYNEQFF. The CDR3 DNA follows: TGCAGTGCTCGGGACATGGTCTACAATGAGCAGTTCTTC.

This chain joins TRBV19 and TRBJ2-3; D remains unclear. The CDR3 has 15 residues. Germline loops: CDR1 LNHDA, CDR2 SQIVND (reference sequence). V shed 4 bases and J shed 0 bases, with 11 bases lying between them. The CDR3 protein is CASSRQLSSTDTQYF. The CDR3, as DNA: TGTGCCAGTAGTAGGCAGCTTTCTAGCACAGATACGCAGTATTTT.

This clonotype was recorded many times. This chain links TRBV4-1 with TRBJ2-5; the match to TRBD1 covers 8 bases. The CDR3 runs to 14 residues. Germline V lookup: CDR1 MGHRA, CDR2 YSYEKL. Losses at the gene ends were 4 bases for V and 4 bases for J; bases not matched to a gene: 5. Written as DNA, the CDR3 is TGCGCCAGCAGCCGCGACAGGGGTGGAGAGACCCAGTACTTC. Encoded protein: CASSRDRGGETQYF.

This clonotype has a handful of counts. This chain joins TRBV9 and TRBJ2-3; perhaps TRBD2 as D (6 bases). CDR3 size: 15 residues. Trimming removed 4 bases at V and 0 bases at J, with 12 bases between. CDR1 and CDR2 (germline): SGDLS, YYNGEE. The CDR3 is CASSKLSGSTDTQYF. The DNA for the CDR3 is TGTGCCAGCAGCAAACTCAGCGGGAGCACAGATACGCAGTATTTT.

V usage is TRBV12-3 or TRBV12-4 and J usage is TRBJ2-1; 12 bases map to TRBD2. V lost 6 bases, J lost 3 bases, and 3 bases stayed unmatched. CDR3 length: 15 residues. CDR3 in amino acids: CASRKTSGSYNEQFF. CDR3 DNA sequence: TGTGCCAGCAGAAAGACTAGCGGGAGCTACAATGAGCAGTTCTTC.

This clonotype occurred many times. V is TRBV2 and J is TRBJ2-2; 10 bases are a match to TRBD2. Trimming cost V 6 bases and J 5 bases; bases outside gene matches: 15. This CDR3 region has 18 residues. The V gene's germline CDR1 is SNHLY and CDR2 FYNNEI. CDR3 nucleotide sequence: TGTGCCAGCAGGCCCGGGATAGCGGGAGGACCAAGAACCGGGGAGCTGTTTTTT. Translated: CASRPGIAGGPRTGELFF. The full variable domain, completed using reference TRBV2 and TRBJ2-2, is EPEVTQTPSHQVTQMGQEVILRCVPISNHLYFYWYRQILGQKVEFLVSFYNNEISEKSEIFDDQFSVERPDGSNFTLKIRSTKLEDSAMYFCASRPGIAGGPRTGELFFGEGSRLTVL.

Comment on this clonotype: A far larger clone is one nucleotide away, so this likely arose from a read error. The chain carries TRBV29-1 and TRBJ2-4, with 11 bases that match TRBD1. Trimming cost V 7 bases and J 13 bases; bases outside gene matches: 15. The CDR3 loop spans 14 amino acids. Germline V gives CDR1 SQVTM, CDR2 ANQGSEA. The CDR3 nucleotides are TGCAGCGCAGCTGGGACAGGGGGAATCGATGAGCAGTACTTC. It translates to CSAAGTGGIDEQYF.

The table lists this clonotype with many counts. The chain recombines TRBV29-1 with TRBJ2-2; no firm D call. Trimming took off 4 bases at V and 6 bases at J, with 12 bases between the two ends. CDR1 and CDR2 (germline): SQVTM, ANQGSEA. This CDR3 is built from 13 residues. The CDR3 sequence is CSVGRGPPGELFF. The CDR3 region has the DNA TGCAGCGTTGGGCGCGGCCCCCCCGGGGAGCTGTTTTTT.

This clonotype showed up many times. The rearrangement links TRBV5-6 to TRBJ2-4, with D possibly being TRBD1 (5 bases). The germline V gene encodes CDR1 SGHDT and CDR2 YYEEEE. This CDR3 has 14 amino acids. V lost 3 bases and J 7 bases, leaving 14 bases between the germline ends. In DNA, the CDR3 is TGTGCCAGCAGCTCCGCCCAGGGTGGCAACATTCAGTACTTC. Residues: CASSSAQGGNIQYF.

This clonotype was detected only a few times. The genes are TRBV27 and TRBJ2-3; D not certain. Germline V lookup: CDR1 MNHEY, CDR2 SMNVEV (reference sequence). This CDR3 has 13 residues. The V gene lost 10 bases and the J gene lost 2 bases, with 13 bases spanning the gap. CDR3 nucleotides: TGTGCCATCAAACCCCCCAACACAGATACGCAGTATTTT. Amino acid sequence: CAIKPPNTDTQYF.

Many counts were recorded for this clonotype. The CDR3 reads CASGSDTQYF. The CDR3 coding sequence is TGTGCCAGCGGTTCAGATACGCAGTATTTT. The chain couples TRBV27 to TRBJ2-3; no reliable D call. V lost 8 bases and J lost 4, with 4 bases in between. From germline, CDR1 is MNHEY and CDR2 SMNVEV (reference sequence). CDR3 length equals 10 residues.

This clonotype appeared many times. The rearrangement uses TRBV4-2 and TRBJ2-7, with 11 bases fitting TRBD2. CDR1 and CDR2 (germline): LGHNA, YNFKEQ. V was pared by 4 bases and J by 1 base, with 6 bases of the junction left unmatched. This CDR3 has 16 amino acids. The CDR3 region is CASSLAGTSGSYEQYF. Written as DNA, the CDR3 is TGTGCCAGCAGCCTGGCCGGGACTAGCGGTTCCTACGAGCAGTACTTC.

At least ten counts were recorded for this clonotype. This CDR3 is CASSLPHGAEAFF. CDR3 nucleotide sequence: TGTGCCAGCAGTTTACCCCACGGGGCTGAAGCTTTCTTT. The rearrangement uses TRBV27 and TRBJ1-1; D gene ambiguous. This CDR3 is built from 13 residues. The V gene lost 2 bases and the J gene lost 6 bases, with 10 bases spanning the gap. Germline V gene sequence: CDR1 MNHEY, CDR2 SMNVEV (reference sequence).

This clonotype was observed many times. The CDR3 is CASSQPYSLGEQYF. The CDR3 DNA reads TGTGCCAGCAGCCAACCCTACTCTCTTGGGGAGCAGTACTTC. The chain couples TRBV4-2 to TRBJ2-7; D gene uncertain. The CDR3 extends over 14 amino acids. CDR1 is LGHNA and CDR2 is YNFKEQ in the germline V gene. The V gene lost 2 bases and the J gene lost 7 bases, with 15 bases spanning the gap.

This clonotype appeared many times. The gene calls are TRBV14 and TRBJ2-1, with unresolved D. V lost 0 bases and J 4 bases, leaving 13 bases between the germline ends. CDR3 length: 16 amino acids. The V gene's germline CDR1 is SGHDN and CDR2 FVKESK. Written as DNA, the CDR3 is TGTGCCAGCAGCCAAGATCGGGTAGTAGCTTACAATGAGCAGTTCTTC. Its protein product is CASSQDRVVAYNEQFF.

Many counts were recorded for this clonotype. The J gene is TRBJ2-2, the V gene TRBV9; unclear D gene. With 2 bases removed from V and 3 bases from J, the gap between germline ends came to 8 bases. The CDR3 contains 14 residues. Germline values: CDR1 SGDLS, CDR2 YYNGEE. CDR3 sequence (DNA): TGTGCCAGCAGCGTTCAGGCGGACACCGGGGAGCTGTTTTTT. This codes for CASSVQADTGELFF. The whole variable domain, filled in from reference TRBV9 and TRBJ2-2, reads DSGVTQTPKHLITATGQRVTLRCSPRSGDLSVYWYQQSLDQGLQFLIQYYNGEERAKGNILERFSAQQFPDLHSELNLSSLELGDSALYFCASSVQADTGELFFGEGSRLTVL.

In its sample, this clonotype was seen many times. The V gene is TRBV5-4, the J gene TRBJ2-7; 7 bases align to TRBD1. This CDR3 is 15 amino acids long. The V and J ends lost 4 bases and 6 bases, in that order; junction bases with no gene match: 13. The germline gives CDR1 SGHNT, CDR2 YYREEE (reference sequence). Here the CDR3 DNA reads TGTGCCAGCAGCCTCGCGCTGAGGGGGCTCCGCGAGCAGTACTTC. The encoded protein is CASSLALRGLREQYF.

This clonotype occurred many times. The chain uses TRBV6-1 and TRBJ2-1, with 7 bases aligning to TRBD1. V was clipped by 7 bases and J by 9 bases; unmatched bases: 3. Germline V CDR1 and CDR2: MNHNS, SASEGT. The CDR3 has 11 residues. The CDR3 is CASKSGGEQFF. The CDR3, as DNA: TGTGCCAGCAAATCAGGGGGTGAGCAGTTCTTC.

This clonotype was recorded at least ten times. The V gene is TRBV18, the J gene TRBJ2-7; 8 bases line up with TRBD1. In germline, CDR1 is KGHSH, CDR2 LQKENI. J was trimmed by 7 bases and V by 6 bases; bases with no gene match: 11. The CDR3 extends over 14 amino acids. The CDR3 spells CASSPGQVRDEQYF. DNA of the CDR3: TGTGCCAGCTCCCCGGGACAGGTCCGGGATGAGCAGTACTTC.